This T cell receptor (beta chain) was captured in a study of tissue T cells after allogeneic stem cell transplantation (dated by TCRdb to the early 2020s). Regarding the research as a whole: Using research autopsies of patients with and without GVHD, plus mouse models of GVHD, the study profiled TCR beta repertoires across many tissues. The human arm was a prospective observational study without blinding or randomization. Results and caveats for the whole study, not just this receptor: The study did not determine which tissue TCRs were alloreactive or antigen-specific, and some clones might have been persisting host cells. Not many T cell clones showed up in more than one patient, yet clustering based on motifs uncovered repertoire signatures that were shared across patients in a tissue-specific way. Within patients, how anatomically similar tissues were was a major factor shaping TCR repertoire composition, regardless of disease or transplant status. The patient cohort was small and varied clinically, and sampling depth was recognized as a limitation. Blood and spleen T cells captured only a limited portion of the TCR repertoire detected in tissues, in both patients and mice.

In regard to this clone: The specificity of this receptor is unknown. Throughout, gene names and germline sequences are given for the mouse. The CDR3 goes on 1 residue after the read ends, and that part is filled in from the germline J gene.

Library preparation employed the immunoSEQ multiplex PCR assay. TCRbeta CDR3 sequencing was done by Adaptive Biotechnologies at survey depth, reporting CDR3 sequences, V/J genes, productive frequency and template counts. TCR beta CDR3 regions were amplified from genomic DNA rather than RNA. In the paper's pipeline: Jensen-Shannon divergence was used to quantify pairwise repertoire overlap between tissues, with a value of 1 indicating complete divergence and a value of 0 indicating identical repertoires. Tissues were grouped by single-linkage agglomerative hierarchical clustering of pairwise JSD values, and the clustering results were shown as dendrograms. All patient samples were analyzed with GLIPH2 using simulation_depth 1000, kmer_min_depth 3 and cdr3_length_cutoff 8, and only groups containing more than two unique CDR3s were kept. A standardized tissue-overlap score was calculated by extrapolating Jaccard GLIPH-group overlap across patients to a standard repertoire size of 1000 clones. Linear mixed-effect models, with tissue included as a fixed effect and individual included as a random effect, were used to assess associations of diversity with clinical or experimental variables. TCRdb obtained this table from immuneACCESS and retained in-frame rearrangements with V and J assigned. These tables miss some clones; where compared with another copy, unresolved V genes account for less than half of the shortfall, and the remainder is unexplained. D and trimming were read from the DNA, whereas the V and J calls and clone size are those reported in that table. For this sample there are 48,000 or so clones; less than 75% appear just once. The ten largest clones take up approximately 0.7% of the sample.

Via the germline V gene, CDR1 is SGHSN and CDR2 HYEKVE. V ends up 1 base short and J 8 bases short, with an unmatched junction base count of 4. From the cysteine through the phenylalanine, the CDR3 covers 14 amino acids. The 39 bases shown cover part of the CDR3, and their frame starts at base 1. The source is a pool of C57BL/6 mice in good health. Sequencing was performed on sorted cells pooled from one or two spleens. Recombination connected TRBV12-1 to TRBJ2-3, and TRBD1 aligns with 11 junction nucleotides. Partial CDR3 DNA: TGTGCCAGCTCTCTGGGGACAGGGGGTCGAACGCTGTAT. This gives the protein CASSLGTGGRTLY. The entire CDR3 protein reads CASSLGTGGRTLYF.